The clone carrying this T cell receptor beta chain has a handful of counts. What it binds is not known. Each CDR3 protein gets one entry after TCRdb re-called the reads with MiXCR. The top ten hold 13% of the sample, which has some 800,000 distinct CDR3 sequences, about 28% seen once. The CDR3 has 12 residues. Germline-derived CDR1 and CDR2 are SGHVS and FNYEAQ. V was shortened by 5 bases and J by 8 bases, with 12 bases between the two germline ends. The entry originates in a study of T cell repertoires in cytomegalovirus infection. The wider study: Signatures in public TCR beta sequences pointed to both CMV infection and matching HLA type.

This clonotype originated in a human donor in good health (CMV status not recorded). Some clones in this sample may be carry-over from other donors' samples. The sequenced sample was cultured CD8+ T cells from PBMCs, obtained from culture after CMV antigen stimulation. This sequence joins TRBV7-6 and TRBJ1-2, with no clear D. CDR3 bases: TGTGCCAGCAGCCTCTCCACCGGCGGCTACACCTTC. This translates into CASSLSTGGYTF.